The clone carrying this TCR beta chain was seen a handful of times. What it binds is not known. These data come from a study of cytomegalovirus exposure and HLA in healthy donors. Broader study findings: A later analysis showed HLA-associated TCR beta chains outstripping equally common others in clonal expansion.

PCR employed 60 Vbeta and 13 Jbeta primers. The protocol was immunoSEQ multiplex PCR, while the TCRdb copy is restricted to in-frame clones and leaves out a portion. The sample lists roughly 120,000 clones; approximately 68% were seen once. Losses at the gene ends were 5 bases for V and 5 bases for J; bases not matched to a gene: 8. CDR3 length equals 15 residues. CDR1 is MNHNS, CDR2 SASEGT, per germline. Source material: PBMCs. The TCR comes from a man younger than 40 in good health and CMV-seropositive. V is TRBV6-1 and J is TRBJ2-1, with 8 bases fitting TRBD1. The CDR3 region is CASSLTGEAHNEQFF. Here the CDR3 DNA reads TGTGCCAGCAGTCTGACAGGGGAGGCGCACAATGAGCAGTTCTTC.